A single sample is the source of the 25 T cell receptor beta chains below, sequenced in a study of T-cell reconstitution after alpha-beta-depleted transplantation in children. Unique molecular identifiers were built into the TCRbeta library. TCRdb re-called the PCR reads through MiXCR, storing one row per CDR3 protein. The sample consists of some 350,000 distinct CDR3 sequences, around 15% of them appearing once. The source was PBMCs, mostly from graft donor cells, collected 360 days after TCRalphabeta/CD19-depleted stem cell transplant. The origin of the receptors is a male patient aged 2 to 9 who had a stem cell transplant for acute lymphoblastic leukemia, so the T cells may come from the graft donor.

This clonotype was detected a few times. The rearrangement links TRBV18 to TRBJ2-1, with 9 bases aligning to TRBD1. This CDR3 has 15 amino acids. The V and J ends lost 4 bases and 9 bases, in that order; junction bases with no gene match: 10. Germline V gives CDR1 KGHSH, CDR2 LQKENI. The CDR3 DNA sequence: TGTGCCAGCTCACTTCACAGGGGGCCTGTAGGTGAGCAGTTCTTC. Encoded protein: CASSLHRGPVGEQFF.

The chain combines TRBV29-1 with TRBJ1-1, with D possibly TRBD1 on 5 matching bases. CDR1 and CDR2 (germline): SQVTM, ANQGSEA. V lost 4 bases, J lost 0 bases, and 9 bases lay in between. CDR3 size: 13 residues. DNA for the CDR3: TGCAGCGTTGCGAAGACAGTGAACACTGAAGCTTTCTTT. It yields the protein CSVAKTVNTEAFF.

This clonotype was seen at least ten times. This rearrangement joins TRBV6-5 to TRBJ2-7; 10 bases are shared with TRBD2. The J segment lost 5 bases and the V segment lost 2 bases, leaving 9 bases of the junction unmatched. From germline, CDR1 is MNHEY and CDR2 SVGAGI. This CDR3 region has 16 residues. CDR3: CASSYNGAGGFNEQYF. In DNA, the CDR3 is TGTGCCAGCAGTTACAATGGAGCGGGAGGGTTCAACGAGCAGTACTTC.

V gene TRBV20-1 combines with J gene TRBJ2-7; D is perhaps TRBD1 or TRBD2 (5 bases each). From germline, CDR1 is DFQATT and CDR2 SNEGSKA (reference sequence). The length of the CDR3 is 16 residues. Trimming removed 2 bases at V and 5 bases at J, with 22 bases between. The CDR3 loop is CSARTPTVGAWNEQYF. CDR3 nucleotide sequence: TGCAGTGCTAGAACCCCAACAGTCGGGGCCTGGAACGAGCAGTACTTC.

This clonotype was seen only a few times. The chain has TRBV12-3 or TRBV12-4 and TRBJ2-3, with 9 nucleotides matching TRBD1. There are 14 residues in the CDR3. The V and J ends lost 5 bases and 3 bases, in that order; junction bases with no gene match: 3. The CDR3 is CASSPGTGTDTQYF. The CDR3 coding sequence is TGTGCCAGCAGTCCCGGGACAGGGACAGATACGCAGTATTTT.

Notes on this clonotype: A read error may be the cause here, since a much bigger clone is one base away. The chain joins TRBV27 to TRBJ2-7, with D perhaps TRBD1 (6 bases). Germline CDR1 MNHEY, CDR2 SMNVEV (reference sequence). Between the trimmed V and J ends, which lost 4 bases and 2 bases, there was a span of 18 bases. The CDR3 consists of 16 residues. CDR3 DNA: TGTGCCAGCAGTTCCGGGATGACAGGAGCCCCCTACGAGCAGTACTTC. It specifies CASSSGMTGAPYEQYF.

This clonotype was detected many times. This chain connects TRBV12-3 or TRBV12-4 to TRBJ2-1; D not certain. The CDR3 extends over 16 amino acids. Trimming removed 5 bases from V and 7 bases from J, with 21 bases in between. The DNA of the CDR3 is TGTGCCAGCAGTCCTTCTCGGCTTCACACGGGTAATGAGCAGTTCTTC. Its protein product is CASSPSRLHTGNEQFF.

This clonotype has more than one count but fewer than ten. The rearrangement links TRBV4-3 to TRBJ1-2; possibly TRBD1 for D (6 bases). Deletions cut 0 bases from V and 4 bases from J, with 21 bases between. The CDR3 sequence is 18 residues long. The V gene's germline CDR1 is LGHNA and CDR2 YSLEER. For the CDR3, the DNA is TGCGCCAGCAGCCAAGAAGGCGGGGGACACCTCTTCCTCTATGGCTACACCTTC. Protein: CASSQEGGGHLFLYGYTF.

A few counts support this clonotype. The chain links TRBV5-1 to TRBJ2-7; tentatively, D is TRBD2 (7 bases). This CDR3 contains 15 residues. Germline CDR1 and CDR2: SGHRS and YFSETQ. With 0 bases removed from V and 6 bases from J, the gap between germline ends came to 16 bases. Written as DNA, the CDR3 is TGCGCCAGCAGCTTGGATAGAGGGGGGGTCTTCGAGCAGTACTTC. Protein product: CASSLDRGGVFEQYF.

This clonotype was seen a few times. V is TRBV5-1 and J is TRBJ2-2; 12 nucleotides match TRBD2. Losses at the gene ends were 4 bases for V and 7 bases for J; bases not matched to a gene: 5. CDR1 SGHRS and CDR2 YFSETQ come from the germline V gene. This CDR3 is 15 amino acids long. DNA for the CDR3: TGCGCCAGCAGCACCGGGACTAGCGGGCACGGGGAGCTGTTTTTT. This translates into CASSTGTSGHGELFF. The full variable domain, completed using reference TRBV5-1 and TRBJ2-2, is KAGVTQTPRYLIKTRGQQVTLSCSPISGHRSVSWYQQTPGQGLQFLFEYFSETQRNKGNFPGRFSGRQFSNSRSEMNVSTLELGDSALYLCASSTGTSGHGELFFGEGSRLTVL.

This clonotype was detected a few times. This rearrangement joins TRBV20-1 to TRBJ2-1, with D possibly matching TRBD1 (6 bases). This CDR3 comprises 14 residues. Trimming shortened V by 2 bases and J by 6 bases, and 14 bases separated the two germline ends. In germline, CDR1 is DFQATT, CDR2 SNEGSKA (reference sequence). CDR3 nucleotides: TGCAGTGCTAGAAACAGGGTCCTGGTCAATGAGCAGTTCTTC. Translated: CSARNRVLVNEQFF.

The sample holds a few counts of this clonotype. The CDR3: CASSPQPAGGLRQYF. CDR3 coding DNA: TGTGCCAGCAGCCCCCAACCAGCGGGAGGCCTGAGGCAGTACTTC. The rearrangement joins TRBV3-1 to TRBJ2-7; 9 positions agree with TRBD2. CDR1 and CDR2 (germline): LGHDT, YNNKEL (reference sequence). With V trimmed by 4 bases and J by 9 bases, 13 bases remained unmatched. The CDR3 consists of 15 residues.

This clonotype was observed many times. V is TRBV29-1 and J is TRBJ1-3; 8 bases align to TRBD1. Per germline, CDR1 SQVTM and CDR2 ANQGSEA. J lost 4 bases, V lost 5 bases, and 13 bases had no gene match. CDR3 length: 16 residues. The CDR3 loop reads CSVYRTGSRRGNTIYF. In DNA form, the CDR3 reads TGCAGCGTTTACCGGACAGGGTCAAGAAGAGGAAACACCATATATTTT.

CDR3 protein: CASRRGRGSYEQYF. The CDR3, as DNA: TGTGCCAGCAGGAGGGGGCGCGGCTCCTACGAGCAGTACTTC. The chain has TRBV6-1 and TRBJ2-7; 7 bases are a match to TRBD1. Per germline, CDR1 MNHNS and CDR2 SASEGT. The CDR3 is made up of 14 amino acids. The trim removed 6 bases at V and 0 bases at J, leaving 5 bases unmatched.

Only a few counts were recorded for this clonotype. The chain has TRBV30 and TRBJ2-5; 7 nucleotides agree with TRBD1. The CDR3 has 14 residues. The V gene end was trimmed by 0 bases and the J gene end by 2 bases; junction bases not matched to a gene: 3. The germline V gene has CDR1 GTSNPN and CDR2 SVGIG (reference sequence). The DNA of the CDR3 is TGTGCCTGGAGTGTATGGGGACAGCAAGAGACCCAGTACTTC. As protein: CAWSVWGQQETQYF.

This clonotype was detected ten times or more. The chain employs TRBV12-3 or TRBV12-4 and TRBJ2-7, with D unclear. V was shortened by 7 bases and J by 3 bases, with 16 bases between the two germline ends. This CDR3 spans 14 amino acids. CDR3 coding DNA: TGTGCCAGCAACCCTGTCCGGCCGCGCTACGAGCAGTACTTC. It is translated as CASNPVRPRYEQYF.

This clonotype was detected a few times. The chain couples TRBV15 to TRBJ2-7; tentatively, D is TRBD1 (7 bases). Per germline, CDR1 LNHNV and CDR2 YYDKDF (reference sequence). V was trimmed by 2 bases and J by 2 bases, leaving 13 bases between them. This CDR3 has 15 amino acids. The CDR3 region is CATSRLQGRPYEQYF. In nucleotides, the CDR3 is TGTGCCACCAGCAGATTACAGGGGAGGCCCTACGAGCAGTACTTC.

This clonotype has more than one count but fewer than ten. The rearrangement links TRBV10-3 to TRBJ2-3; D remains ambiguous. Germline loops: CDR1 ENHRY, CDR2 SYGVKD. The CDR3 spans 13 residues. Trimming took 4 bases from V and 4 from J, leaving 9 bases between them. CDR3 in amino acids: CAISGLGSDTQYF. The CDR3 region has the DNA TGTGCCATCAGTGGATTAGGATCAGATACGCAGTATTTT.

The gene calls are TRBV6-1 and TRBJ2-1; 8 bases line up with TRBD2. V shed 5 bases and J 4 bases; nucleotides not matched to a gene: 7. Looked up from germline, CDR1 is MNHNS and CDR2 is SASEGT. The CDR3 extends over 15 amino acids. The CDR3 loop reads CASSPPGGVYNEQFF. The CDR3 bases are TGTGCCAGCAGTCCCCCGGGAGGGGTTTACAATGAGCAGTTCTTC.

In its sample, this clonotype was seen many times. The chain recombines TRBV29-1 with TRBJ2-7; TRBD1 matches 8 bases. Germline V gene data show CDR1 as SQVTM and CDR2 as ANQGSEA. The V gene end was trimmed by 3 bases and the J gene end by 2 bases; junction bases not matched to a gene: 3. CDR3 length: 13 amino acids. The CDR3 DNA reads TGCAGCGTTGATACAGGGGGTACCTACGAGCAGTACTTC. Protein sequence: CSVDTGGTYEQYF.

V is TRBV29-1 and J is TRBJ2-1, with unresolved D. CDR1 and CDR2 from the germline V gene are SQVTM and ANQGSEA. The length of the CDR3 is 11 residues. The CDR3 loop is CSDSGLNEQFF. The DNA for the CDR3 is TGCAGTGACTCCGGCCTCAATGAGCAGTTCTTC.

The chain joins TRBV11-2 to TRBJ2-3, with D possibly being TRBD1 (5 bases). This CDR3 has 16 residues. Trimming pared 1 base from V and 2 bases from J, leaving 13 bases between. Germline CDR1 SGHAT, CDR2 FQNNGV. CDR3 in DNA: TGTGCCAGCAGCTTAGGCTACAGGACACTCACAGATACGCAGTATTTT. Its protein is CASSLGYRTLTDTQYF.

This clonotype was picked up a small number of times. V usage is TRBV20-1 and J usage is TRBJ2-1; D possibly corresponds to TRBD2 (5 bases). CDR3 length equals 12 residues. The V end lost 7 bases, the J end lost 13 bases, and 20 bases lay between the germline ends. Looked up from germline, CDR1 is DFQATT and CDR2 is SNEGSKA (reference sequence). DNA for the CDR3: TGCAGTGATACGCGGGTACGGGATCAACAGTTCTTC. Translating it yields CSDTRVRDQQFF.

This chain joins TRBV30 and TRBJ2-2; TRBD2 agrees at 7 bases. The CDR3 has 16 residues. The V gene end was trimmed by 0 bases and the J gene end by 2 bases; junction bases not matched to a gene: 6. Germline CDR1 GTSNPN, CDR2 SVGIG (reference sequence). CDR3 sequence reads: CAWSVGGGPNTGELFF. CDR3 nucleotides: TGTGCCTGGAGTGTTGGGGGAGGGCCCAACACCGGGGAGCTGTTTTTT.

This clonotype was counted only a few times. The V gene is TRBV21-1, the J gene TRBJ2-1; TRBD2, as called in the table, went unchecked against the DNA. TRBV21-1 is deemed a pseudogene. The CDR3 sequence is 15 residues long. This CDR3 is CASSNSSGLYNEQFF. Written as DNA, the CDR3 is TGTGCCAGCAGCAATTCTAGCGGGTTGTACAATGAGCAGTTCTTC.